This T cell receptor beta chain was obtained from a study of blood T cell repertoires in COVID-19. TCRdb's copy holds only in-frame clones and misses some; the assay was immunoSEQ multiplex PCR. The sample has approximately 63,000 clones, approximately 90% seen once. Sequences were obtained from peripheral blood. The sequence was collected from a woman of 80 years or more with acute or convalescent COVID-19.

CDR3 sequence: CASSLVTGELGYTF. The CDR3 DNA is TGCGCCAGCAGCTTAGTGACAGGGGAGCTCGGCTACACCTTC. The chain couples TRBV5-1 to TRBJ1-2; 8 bases fit TRBD1. CDR1 is SGHRS, CDR2 YFSETQ, per germline. The CDR3 sequence is 14 residues long. Trimming cost V 2 bases and J 8 bases; bases outside gene matches: 8.